This is a list of T cell receptor beta chains from one sample in a study of T cell responses to AZD1222 COVID-19 vaccine. TCRdb's copy holds only in-frame clones and misses some; the assay was immunoSEQ multiplex PCR. The sample has 70,000 or so clones, 87% seen once. Sequencing used peripheral blood, obtained on day 0 of AZD1222 vaccination. Receptor source: an adult in good health. Both conserved end residues are part of each CDR3. D genes are given only for firm matches. Size is stated for part of the rows, as once, few or many counts, or as a class when the clone is expanded.

V: TRBV18; D: NA; J: TRBJ1-1; size: once; CDR3: CASSQGNTEAFF; DNA: TGTGCCAGCTCACAGGGGAACACTGAAGCTTTCTTT
V: TRBV3-1/TRBV3-2; D: NA; J: TRBJ1-4; size: NA; CDR3: CASSDQQGANEKLFF; DNA: TGTGCCAGCAGCGACCAACAGGGTGCTAATGAAAAACTGTTTTTT
V: TRBV7-2; D: TRBD1; J: TRBJ1-6; size: NA; CDR3: CASSSRQGLSSYNSPLHF; DNA: TGTGCCAGCAGCAGCCGACAGGGTCTAAGCTCCTATAATTCACCCCTCCACTTT
V: TRBV7-2; D: NA; J: TRBJ1-3; size: NA; CDR3: CASSPSLNSGNTIYF; DNA: TGTGCCAGCAGTCCCAGCTTAAACTCTGGAAACACCATATATTTT
V: TRBV5-4; D: TRBD1; J: TRBJ1-1; size: few; CDR3: CASSYGGTGPTEAFF; DNA: TGTGCCAGCAGCTATGGGGGGACAGGGCCCACTGAAGCTTTCTTT
V: TRBV18; D: NA; J: TRBJ2-7; size: NA; CDR3: CASSPGQRYEQYF; DNA: TGTGCCAGCTCACCGGGACAAAGATACGAGCAGTACTTC
V: TRBV6-2/TRBV6-3; D: NA; J: TRBJ1-1; size: once; CDR3: CASSLSVGNTEAFF; DNA: TGTGCCAGCAGTCTAAGTGTGGGGAACACTGAAGCTTTCTTT
V: TRBV19; D: NA; J: TRBJ2-1; size: NA; CDR3: CASSAASSYNEQFF; DNA: TGTGCCAGTTCGGCCGCCTCCTCCTACAATGAGCAGTTCTTC
V: TRBV12-3/TRBV12-4; D: NA; J: TRBJ1-1; size: NA; CDR3: CASSRTANTEAFF; DNA: TGTGCCAGCAGTCGGACAGCAAACACTGAAGCTTTCTTT
V: TRBV20-1; D: TRBD1; J: TRBJ1-3; size: NA; CDR3: CSASGTDSGNTIYF; DNA: TGCAGTGCTAGTGGGACAGACTCTGGAAACACCATATATTTT
V: TRBV12-3/TRBV12-4; D: NA; J: TRBJ1-3; size: NA; CDR3: CASTASGNTIYF; DNA: TGTGCCAGCACCGCCTCTGGAAACACCATATATTTT